This T cell receptor beta chain was found in a study of cytomegalovirus exposure and HLA in healthy donors. Findings and caveats of the study: In a later analysis, a missense DCLRE1C variant was linked to TCR beta V- and J-gene trimming.

The germline gives CDR1 ENHRY, CDR2 SYGVKD. The CDR3 contains 12 residues. Trimming took off 7 bases at V and 0 bases at J, with 6 bases between the two ends. The PCR made use of 60 Vbeta and 13 Jbeta primers. In the original analysis: Roughly 81 million unique TCR beta chains, roughly 12 million shared, were counted in a later analysis. Sequencing used immunoSEQ multiplex PCR; TCRdb keeps in-frame clones, though not all of them. For V, J and clone size, that table is used; D and trimming come from the DNA. The table counts 100,000 to 150,000 clones; 1.5% to 2% lies in the top ten. A remark on this clone: Its antigen is as yet unknown.

The sequencing sample was made of PBMCs. This rearrangement joins TRBV10-3 to TRBJ1-1; D is undetermined. This clonotype originated in a man younger than 35 in good health and CMV-seronegative. The CDR3 reads CAIMSLNTEAFF. CDR3 bases: TGTGCCATCATGAGTTTGAACACTGAAGCTTTCTTT.